These T cell receptor beta chains were read from a single sample in a study of blood T cell repertoires in COVID-19. Only in-frame clones appear in the TCRdb table, and some are missing; sequencing was by immunoSEQ multiplex PCR. In the table there are some 300,000 clones, about 90% of which are singletons. Sequencing input: peripheral blood. These TCRs come from a woman aged 40 to 49 with COVID-19, enrolled during active disease. Both conserved end residues are part of each CDR3. A D gene is named only where the DNA matches it firmly. Clone size appears in some rows only: once, few, many, or a class for an expanded clone.

size,V,length,J,D,CDR3,DNA
NA,TRBV7-3,14,TRBJ2-5,NA,CASSSQGSRETQYF,TGTGCCAGCAGCTCCCAGGGATCCCGGGAGACCCAGTACTTC
NA,TRBV7-2,15,TRBJ1-2,TRBD1,CASSLGGTANYGYTF,TGTGCCAGCAGCTTAGGGGGGACAGCTAACTATGGCTACACCTTC
once,TRBV27,13,TRBJ1-2,NA,CASSPTGLYGYTF,TGTGCCAGCTCACCGACAGGCCTCTATGGCTACACCTTC
NA,TRBV29-1,12,TRBJ1-2,NA,CSATQGGDGYTF,TGCAGCGCAACACAGGGAGGGGATGGCTACACCTTC
NA,TRBV18,15,TRBJ1-2,NA,CASSPAKQFPYGYTF,TGTGCCAGCTCACCAGCTAAACAGTTTCCATATGGCTACACCTTC
few,TRBV10-3,14,TRBJ1-5,NA,CAISETGSEQPQHF,TGTGCCATCAGTGAAACAGGGTCCGAGCAGCCCCAGCATTTT
NA,TRBV5-1,15,TRBJ1-2,TRBD1,CASSLISGGGYGYTF,TGCGCCAGCAGCTTGATTTCAGGGGGCGGCTATGGCTACACCTTC
NA,TRBV7-8,14,TRBJ2-3,NA,CASSLTGFPDTQYF,TGTGCCAGCAGCTTGACAGGTTTCCCAGATACGCAGTATTTT
NA,TRBV5-1,14,TRBJ2-3,NA,CASSLGQLTDTQYF,TGCGCCAGCAGCTTGGGACAGTTAACAGATACGCAGTATTTT
NA,TRBV4-3,13,TRBJ2-7,NA,CASSQDGLGRQYF,TGCGCCAGCAGCCAAGATGGTCTAGGGAGGCAGTACTTC
NA,TRBV24-1,15,TRBJ2-5,TRBD2,CATSKTSGPQETQYF,TGTGCCACCAGTAAGACTAGCGGCCCTCAAGAGACCCAGTACTTC
NA,TRBV12-3/TRBV12-4,13,TRBJ2-7,NA,CASSHKTMGEQYF,TGTGCCAGCAGCCATAAGACTATGGGGGAGCAGTACTTC
NA,TRBV19,13,TRBJ2-2,NA,CASSTGYTGELFF,TGTGCCAGTAGTACAGGGTACACCGGGGAGCTGTTTTTT
NA,TRBV19,17,TRBJ2-2,TRBD1,CASSFPKTGSMTGELFF,TGTGCCAGTAGTTTCCCGAAGACAGGGTCGATGACCGGGGAGCTGTTTTTT
NA,TRBV19,15,TRBJ1-1,NA,CASSIAFGGNTEAFF,TGTGCCAGTAGTATCGCTTTCGGAGGGAACACTGAAGCTTTCTTT
NA,TRBV6-2/TRBV6-3,14,TRBJ2-5,TRBD1,CASSKNRGQETQYF,TGTGCCAGCAGTAAGAACAGGGGCCAAGAGACCCAGTACTTC
NA,TRBV6-5,14,TRBJ2-1,NA,CASSYRDSSNEQFF,TGTGCCAGCAGTTACCGGGACTCCTCAAATGAGCAGTTCTTC
NA,TRBV27,14,TRBJ2-1,TRBD2,CASTLAGGLNEQFF,TGTGCCAGCACGCTAGCGGGGGGGCTTAATGAGCAGTTCTTC
NA,TRBV6-1,12,TRBJ2-3,TRBD1,CASSEDRHTQYF,TGTGCCAGCAGTGAGGACAGGCATACGCAGTATTTT
NA,TRBV11-2,15,TRBJ1-5,TRBD1,CASSDPGGGNQPQHF,TGTGCCAGCAGCGATCCAGGGGGCGGCAATCAGCCCCAGCATTTT
NA,TRBV28,13,TRBJ1-1,NA,CASSDSYITEAFF,TGTGCCAGCTCTGACAGTTACATCACTGAAGCTTTCTTT
NA,TRBV2,16,TRBJ2-3,NA,CASIPRRQGYTDTQYF,TGTGCCAGCATCCCCCGTCGGCAGGGGTACACAGATACGCAGTATTTT
NA,TRBV25-1,14,TRBJ2-7,TRBD2,CASSESGGSSEQYF,TGTGCCAGCAGCGAGAGCGGGGGGAGTTCCGAGCAGTACTTC
NA,TRBV7-2,15,TRBJ2-7,TRBD2,CASSLSGGDSYEQYF,TGTGCCAGCAGCTTGAGCGGGGGCGACTCCTACGAGCAGTACTTC
NA,TRBV6-5,14,TRBJ2-6,NA,CASSPLTGANVLTF,TGTGCCAGCAGTCCCCTCACAGGGGCCAACGTCCTGACTTTC
once,TRBV12-5,15,TRBJ2-2,TRBD1,CASGSSGGSTGELFF,TGTGCTAGTGGTTCTTCAGGGGGCTCGACCGGGGAGCTGTTTTTT
NA,TRBV9,13,TRBJ1-5,NA,CASSPNGVQPQHF,TGTGCCAGCAGCCCCAACGGGGTCCAGCCCCAGCATTTT
NA,TRBV28,15,TRBJ2-7,TRBD1,CASSRGQGISYEQYF,TGTGCCAGCAGTAGGGGACAGGGGATCTCCTACGAGCAGTACTTC
few,TRBV5-4,17,TRBJ2-7,TRBD2,CASSIGTSGKGTYEQYF,TGTGCCAGCAGCATCGGGACTAGCGGGAAGGGAACCTACGAGCAGTACTTC